Reported below is one T cell receptor beta chain. Its target is not known. Germline-derived CDR1 and CDR2 are MDHEN and SYDVKM. The CDR3 is made up of 14 amino acids. The ends lost 6 bases at V and 4 bases at J; junction bases unmatched: 8. Only in-frame clones appear in the TCRdb table, and some are missing; sequencing was by immunoSEQ multiplex PCR. The data hold some 240,000 clones, with over 65% observed a single time. These data belong to a study of cytomegalovirus exposure and HLA in healthy donors. In the study overall: The 120 or so validation repertoires and the roughly 670 first-cohort repertoires shared a platform, a later analysis reported. The study, taken as a whole, reports: Diagnosis of cytomegalovirus status made by the classifier reportedly showed high specificity and sensitivity. The investigators catalogued 150 or so TCR beta chains as cytomegalovirus-associated.

The donors were members of the validation cohort, which comprised 90 to 150 subjects and was separate from the first cohort of 600 to 800 subjects. This clonotype originated in a young woman in good health and CMV-seronegative. Sequences were obtained from PBMCs. This sequence joins TRBV28 and TRBJ1-2; 7 bases agree with TRBD1. The CDR3 DNA reads as TGTGCCAGCAGCTCAGGGGGTTCAGGCTATGGCTACACCTTC. Its translation is CASSSGGSGYGYTF.